The T cell receptor beta chain described here comes from a study of blood T cells in healthy people across ages. A second PCR, run for roughly 7 to 12 cycles, used a sample-barcoded 5' primer plus a J-beta primer mix. One entry per CDR3 protein, called by TCRdb with MiXCR from the 5' RACE reads. This table has about 570,000 distinct CDR3 sequences, 27% appearing once. Per the germline V gene, CDR1 is LGHNA and CDR2 is YSLEER. V lost 0 bases and J 7 bases, leaving 15 bases between the germline ends. The CDR3 sequence is 15 residues long. This clonotype was counted a few times. The chain is built from TRBV4-3 and TRBJ1-2, with TRBD1 as a possible D gene (6 bases). This receptor was obtained from a woman in her seventies in good health. The source material was blood. CDR3 DNA: TGCGCCAGCAGCCAAGATTGGGGGCCTATGAGTGGCTACACCTTC. This codes for CASSQDWGPMSGYTF.